The TCR beta chain described here comes from a study of cytomegalovirus exposure and HLA in healthy donors. Study-level points and caveats: A further, later analysis showed that HLA-associated TCR beta chains (compared with equally common others) were more clonally expanded.

The table lists this clone with a few counts. Antigen unknown. Both 60 Vbeta primers and 13 Jbeta primers went into the PCR. TCRdb keeps only in-frame clones here, not all; method: immunoSEQ multiplex PCR. The table has about 62,000 clones, roughly 75% seen once. The germline V gene encodes CDR1 LGHNA and CDR2 YNFKEQ. The CDR3 runs 16 residues. J lost 0 bases, V lost 3 bases, and 4 bases had no gene match. The chain couples TRBV4-2 to TRBJ2-7, with 11 bases that match TRBD2. The sample comprised PBMCs. The receptor was derived from a woman aged 30 to 39 in good health and CMV-seronegative. CDR3 amino acids: CASSQGLAVTSYEQYF. DNA of the CDR3: TGTGCCAGCAGCCAGGGACTAGCGGTTACCTCCTACGAGCAGTACTTC.